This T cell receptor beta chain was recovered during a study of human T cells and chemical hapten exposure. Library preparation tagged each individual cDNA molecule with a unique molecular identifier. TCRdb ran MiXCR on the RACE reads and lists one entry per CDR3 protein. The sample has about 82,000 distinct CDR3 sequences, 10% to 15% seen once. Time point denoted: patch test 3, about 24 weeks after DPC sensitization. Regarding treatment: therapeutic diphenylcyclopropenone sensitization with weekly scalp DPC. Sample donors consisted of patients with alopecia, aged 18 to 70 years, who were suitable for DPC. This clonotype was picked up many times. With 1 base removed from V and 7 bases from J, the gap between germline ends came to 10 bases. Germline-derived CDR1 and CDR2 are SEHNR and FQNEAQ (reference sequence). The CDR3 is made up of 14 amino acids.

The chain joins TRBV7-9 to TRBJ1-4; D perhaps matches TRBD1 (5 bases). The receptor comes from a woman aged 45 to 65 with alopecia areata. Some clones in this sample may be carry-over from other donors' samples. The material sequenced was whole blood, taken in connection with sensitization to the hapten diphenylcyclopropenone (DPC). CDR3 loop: CASSLGVGGEKLFF. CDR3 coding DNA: TGTGCCAGCAGCTTAGGGGTCGGGGGTGAAAAACTGTTTTTT.